Presented here are 4 T cell receptor beta chains from one specimen sequenced in a study of blood T cell repertoires in COVID-19. The protocol was immunoSEQ multiplex PCR, while the TCRdb copy is restricted to in-frame clones and leaves out a portion. The data contain tens of thousands of clones, roughly 80% of them singletons. Sequenced sample: peripheral blood. These receptors originate from a woman older than 75 with active or convalescent COVID-19.

The chain has TRBV29-1 and TRBJ1-1; 7 bases line up with TRBD1. V was clipped by 7 bases and J by 2 bases; unmatched bases: 7. Germline values: CDR1 SQVTM, CDR2 ANQGSEA. This CDR3 has 13 amino acids. The CDR3: CSAQGTVNTEAFF. CDR3 in DNA: TGCAGCGCCCAGGGGACAGTAAACACTGAAGCTTTCTTT.

V is TRBV6-5 and J is TRBJ1-4; D remains unclear. The CDR3 sequence is 13 residues long. Looked up from germline, CDR1 is MNHEY and CDR2 is SVGAGI. The V end lost 0 bases, the J end lost 7 bases, and 6 bases lay between the germline ends. CDR3 nucleotides: TGTGCCAGCAGTTACTCGGAGACTGAAAAACTGTTTTTT. This gives the protein CASSYSETEKLFF.

The chain employs TRBV29-1 and TRBJ1-1; possibly TRBD1 for D (6 bases). Germline V gives CDR1 SQVTM, CDR2 ANQGSEA. The CDR3 has 13 residues. V was cut by 3 bases and J by 2 bases, with 10 bases left in between. CDR3 nucleotide sequence: TGCAGCGTTGATCAGGGGCGAAACACTGAAGCTTTCTTT. It translates to CSVDQGRNTEAFF.

The chain carries TRBV6-6 and TRBJ2-5; 7 bases are a match to TRBD1. The V and J ends lost 2 bases and 5 bases, in that order; junction bases with no gene match: 8. The CDR3 totals 15 residues. Germline V lookup: CDR1 MNHNY, CDR2 SVGAGI (reference sequence). The CDR3 region has the DNA TGTGCCAGCAGTTACCGACAGGGTCCCGGGGAGACCCAGTACTTC. Encoded protein: CASSYRQGPGETQYF.